These 3 T cell receptor beta chains originate from one sample sequenced in a study of cytomegalovirus exposure and HLA in healthy donors. A multiplex PCR was run with 60 Vbeta primers and 13 Jbeta primers. Libraries were prepared by immunoSEQ multiplex PCR; TCRdb keeps only in-frame clonotypes and omits some of them. The data show about 75,000 clones, approximately 82% seen once. Sequenced: PBMCs. All receptors come from a man in his 70s in good health and CMV-seropositive.

The CDR3 is CASSELGNSYEQYF. The CDR3 bases are TGTGCCAGCAGTGAATTGGGCAACTCCTACGAGCAGTACTTC. The chain joins TRBV6-1 to TRBJ2-7; D call uncertain. V dropped 2 bases and J dropped 0 bases, with 8 bases sitting between them. From germline, CDR1 is MNHNS and CDR2 SASEGT. This CDR3 comprises 14 residues.

The genes are TRBV6-1 and TRBJ1-1, with a tentative D call TRBD1 (5 bases). V was cut by 8 bases and J by 0 bases, with 10 bases left in between. Germline-derived CDR1 and CDR2 are MNHNS and SASEGT. This CDR3 has 13 residues. CDR3 amino acids: CASRQGVNTEAFF. DNA of the CDR3: TGTGCCAGCCGCCAAGGGGTGAACACTGAAGCTTTCTTT.

There are a few counts of this clone. This rearrangement joins TRBV5-1 to TRBJ2-7; maybe TRBD1 (5 bases). The V end lost 0 bases, the J end lost 0 bases, and 7 bases lay between the germline ends. The germline V gene has CDR1 SGHRS and CDR2 YFSETQ. The CDR3 contains 14 residues. CDR3: CASSLGQGSYEQYF. CDR3 nucleotide sequence: TGCGCCAGCAGCTTGGGCCAGGGCTCCTACGAGCAGTACTTC.